Listed below are T cell receptor beta chains from one sample, sequenced in a study of neoadjuvant anti-PD-1 for oral cavity cancer. Libraries were prepared by immunoSEQ multiplex PCR; TCRdb keeps only in-frame clonotypes and omits some of them. The table shows about 42,000 clones, with approximately 80% occurring only once. The material sequenced was PBMCs, taken after nivolumab (anti-PD-1) treatment. The receptors here all came from a person aged 35-80 years with oral cavity squamous cell carcinoma. Both conserved end residues are part of each CDR3. The D gene is left open where the match is weak. Size is stated for part of the rows, as once, few or many counts, or as a class when the clone is expanded.

D	J	V	size	CDR3	DNA
NA	TRBJ1-2	TRBV5-1	NA	CASSHSEGDDGYTF	TGCGCCAGCAGCCACTCGGAGGGCGACGATGGCTACACCTTC
TRBD1	TRBJ1-4	TRBV5-6	NA	CASSLTGETNEKLFF	TGTGCCAGCAGCTTGACAGGGGAGACTAATGAAAAACTGTTTTTT
TRBD1	TRBJ2-1	TRBV4-1	NA	CASSQVGVQGARDNEQFF	TGCGCCAGCAGCCAAGTAGGGGTCCAGGGGGCTCGAGACAATGAGCAGTTCTTC
NA	TRBJ1-2	TRBV9	NA	CASSVDGKYGYTF	TGTGCCAGCAGCGTCGACGGGAAGTATGGCTACACCTTC
TRBD1	TRBJ1-6	TRBV27	few	CASSPRLGQRVNSPLHF	TGTGCCAGCAGTCCCCGCTTGGGACAGAGGGTAAATTCACCCCTCCACTTT
NA	TRBJ2-1	TRBV12-5	NA	CASGFPVVDEQFF	TGTGCTAGTGGTTTTCCCGTAGTTGATGAGCAGTTCTTC
TRBD1	TRBJ1-4	TRBV5-8	NA	CASSQTGSEKLFF	TGTGCCAGCAGCCAGACAGGGTCTGAAAAACTGTTTTTT
TRBD2	TRBJ2-7	TRBV7-2	NA	CASSPRWRGSGEQYF	TGTGCCAGCAGCCCCCGGTGGCGGGGGTCTGGCGAGCAGTACTTC
NA	TRBJ2-7	TRBV6-1	NA	CASNSYEQYF	TGTGCCAGCAATTCTTACGAGCAGTACTTC
NA	TRBJ1-1	TRBV5-6	once	CASSFYGRPNTEAFF	TGTGCCAGCAGCTTTTACGGTCGACCGAACACTGAAGCTTTCTTT
NA	TRBJ1-5	TRBV4-1	few	CASSQVGGMGNQPQHF	TGCGCCAGCAGCCAGGTTGGGGGCATGGGCAATCAGCCCCAGCATTTT
TRBD2	TRBJ2-2	TRBV6-6	NA	CASSRGGGNTGELFF	TGTGCCAGCAGTCGTGGGGGGGGGAACACCGGGGAGCTGTTTTTT
TRBD1	TRBJ2-2	TRBV7-8	NA	CASSLAAGGKRNTGELFF	TGTGCCAGCAGCTTAGCAGCAGGGGGAAAGAGAAACACCGGGGAGCTGTTTTTT
TRBD1	TRBJ2-1	TRBV6-1	NA	CASSVTGGEYNEQFF	TGTGCCAGCAGTGTGACAGGGGGCGAGTACAATGAGCAGTTCTTC
NA	TRBJ2-6	TRBV7-9	NA	CASSPLSASGANVLTF	TGTGCCAGCAGCCCCCTAAGCGCCTCTGGGGCCAACGTCCTGACTTTC
NA	TRBJ1-2	TRBV9	NA	CASSVGSPNYGYTF	TGTGCCAGCAGCGTTGGCAGCCCTAACTATGGCTACACCTTC
NA	TRBJ2-2	TRBV5-4	few	CASSLAVNTGELFF	TGTGCCAGCAGCTTGGCGGTGAACACCGGGGAGCTGTTTTTT
TRBD1	TRBJ1-3	TRBV30	once	CALLDRVSGNTIYF	TGTGCCCTACTCGACAGGGTCTCTGGAAACACCATATATTTT
TRBD1	TRBJ1-1	TRBV5-1	NA	CASSFKGQGNTEAFF	TGCGCCAGCAGCTTCAAAGGACAGGGGAACACTGAAGCTTTCTTT
TRBD2	TRBJ2-4	TRBV7-9	NA	CASSVTSGGPEVQYF	TGTGCCAGCAGCGTGACTAGCGGGGGGCCAGAGGTGCAGTACTTC
NA	TRBJ2-1	TRBV6-6	NA	CASSLANEQFF	TGTGCCAGCAGTCTAGCGAATGAGCAGTTCTTC
TRBD2	TRBJ2-5	TRBV9	NA	CASSGGNSGRRQETQYF	TGTGCCAGCAGCGGGGGAAATAGCGGGAGACGGCAAGAGACCCAGTACTTC
TRBD1	TRBJ2-7	TRBV5-1	NA	CASSLGPGQTYEQYF	TGCGCCAGCAGCTTGGGTCCGGGACAGACCTACGAGCAGTACTTC
NA	TRBJ1-6	TRBV11-2	NA	CASSLGQGNSPLHF	TGTGCCAGCAGCTTAGGCCAGGGGAATTCACCCCTCCACTTT
NA	TRBJ2-1	TRBV5-4	NA	CAGNPGVGNEQFF	TGTGCCGGGAACCCAGGGGTCGGGAATGAGCAGTTCTTC
TRBD2	TRBJ2-3	TRBV5-1	few	CASSSSSGRAPDTQYF	TGCGCCAGCAGCTCTTCTAGCGGGAGAGCACCAGATACGCAGTATTTT
NA	TRBJ1-4	TRBV6-5	NA	CASSYPTATNEKLFF	TGTGCCAGCAGTTACCCTACTGCAACTAATGAAAAACTGTTTTTT
NA	TRBJ1-1	TRBV6-6	NA	CASSWRDEPAFF	TGTGCCAGCAGTTGGAGGGACGAACCAGCTTTCTTT
NA	TRBJ2-7	TRBV7-8	medium-sized	CASSLEGPRVEQYF	TGTGCCAGCAGCTTAGAGGGTCCCCGGGTCGAGCAGTACTTC
TRBD1	TRBJ1-1	TRBV10-3	NA	CAISTGGGGAFF	TGTGCCATCAGCACAGGGGGCGGAGGAGCTTTCTTT
NA	TRBJ1-2	TRBV7-9	NA	CASSLGGRGYTF	TGTGCCAGCAGCCTGGGGGGGAGAGGCTACACCTTC
TRBD2	TRBJ2-1	TRBV10-3	NA	CAISGLAGDYNEQFF	TGTGCCATCAGTGGACTAGCGGGGGACTACAATGAGCAGTTCTTC
TRBD2	TRBJ2-7	TRBV6-1	few	CASSEAGGTEAYEQYF	TGTGCCAGCAGTGAAGCGGGGGGGACGGAGGCCTACGAGCAGTACTTC
TRBD2	TRBJ2-7	TRBV6-6	NA	CATGTTYYEQYF	TGTGCCACAGGGACTACCTACTACGAGCAGTACTTC
NA	TRBJ2-4	TRBV27	NA	CASRSQVLAKNIQYF	TGTGCCAGCCGATCACAGGTGCTAGCCAAAAACATTCAGTACTTC
TRBD1	TRBJ2-1	TRBV5-1	NA	CASSSGQHNEQFF	TGCGCCAGCAGCTCGGGACAGCATAATGAGCAGTTCTTC
NA	TRBJ2-1	TRBV5-1	NA	CASSLGRGLNEQFF	TGCGCCAGCAGCTTGGGTCGGGGGCTGAATGAGCAGTTCTTC
NA	TRBJ2-7	TRBV19	medium-sized	CASTKQGGSYEQYF	TGTGCCAGTACGAAACAGGGAGGGTCCTACGAGCAGTACTTC
TRBD1	TRBJ1-5	TRBV29-1	NA	CSGTDRGRRGSNQPQHF	TGCAGCGGGACAGACAGGGGGCGAAGGGGGAGCAATCAGCCCCAGCATTTT
NA	TRBJ1-2	TRBV5-8	NA	CASLLPWGRKINYGYTF	TGTGCCAGCCTTCTCCCTTGGGGGCGGAAAATCAACTATGGCTACACCTTC
NA	TRBJ1-5	TRBV19	NA	CASTPERVSGQPQHF	TGTGCCAGTACCCCCGAGCGAGTCAGCGGGCAGCCCCAGCATTTT
NA	TRBJ2-1	TRBV25-1	once	CTSRGSGDYSYNEQFF	TGTACCAGCAGGGGAAGCGGGGACTACTCCTACAATGAGCAGTTCTTC
NA	TRBJ2-5	TRBV7-9	NA	CASSLEGAHETQYF	TGTGCCAGCAGCTTGGAGGGGGCGCATGAGACCCAGTACTTC
TRBD1	TRBJ1-5	TRBV6-1	NA	CASSEGQGNYQPQHF	TGTGCCAGCAGTGAAGGACAGGGAAACTATCAGCCCCAGCATTTT
NA	TRBJ1-5	TRBV6-6	NA	CASSYPRDSNQPQHF	TGTGCCAGCAGTTACCCACGGGATAGCAATCAGCCCCAGCATTTT
NA	TRBJ2-2	TRBV7-7	NA	CASSLGLEQTGELFF	TGTGCCAGCAGCTTAGGGCTCGAACAGACCGGGGAGCTGTTTTTT